The rows below give T cell receptor beta chains drawn from one sample of a study of cytomegalovirus exposure and HLA in healthy donors. The data were produced by immunoSEQ multiplex PCR, yet TCRdb's version contains in-frame clones alone and is incomplete. Of 45,000 or so clones in the sample, around 73% are singletons; the top ten hold roughly 3.4%. Sequencing was done on a sample of PBMCs. These receptors originate from a woman aged 25-40 years in good health and CMV-seronegative. The CDR3 runs from the conserved cysteine through the conserved F or W. The D gene is left open where the match is weak. Not every row has a clone size; where given, it reads once, few, many or a size class.

v_call,d_call,j_call,clone_size,cdr3_length,cdr3_aa
TRBV6-6,.,TRBJ1-1,.,12,CASSPDRFGAFF
TRBV23-1,TRBD1,TRBJ1-2,.,16,CASSLRRRSPGGGYTF
TRBV2,TRBD2,TRBJ2-7,few,14,CASSDWGGSYEQYF
TRBV6-5,.,TRBJ1-1,few,15,CASSSAAVWNTEAFF
TRBV7-3,TRBD1,TRBJ1-1,.,14,CASSEQGSNTEAFF
TRBV25-1,.,TRBJ1-2,.,13,CASSEFGAYGYTF
TRBV18,.,TRBJ1-2,.,16,CASSLGQTITNYGYTF
TRBV6-4,.,TRBJ2-6,few,18,CASSDSKGHSSGANVLTF
TRBV6-1,.,TRBJ2-6,.,12,CASTSATNVLTF
TRBV28,.,TRBJ2-2,.,12,CASSEGAGELFF
TRBV6-1,TRBD1,TRBJ2-7,.,15,CASSDPGTGSYEQYF
TRBV5-1,TRBD2,TRBJ2-1,.,15,CASSLESGTYNEQFF
TRBV7-2,.,TRBJ1-2,few,14,CASRPVTGPYGYTF
TRBV30,.,TRBJ1-2,once,13,CAWSEGLAGSYTF
TRBV27,.,TRBJ1-3,.,14,CASSMTESGNTIYF
TRBV29-1,.,TRBJ2-3,.,14,CSVLVSPQADTQYF
TRBV29-1,TRBD1,TRBJ2-3,.,14,CSVIRDRGADTQYF
TRBV30,.,TRBJ1-1,.,13,CAWRNEGVTEAFF
TRBV29-1,.,TRBJ1-2,few,14,CSVEQVEFNYGYTF
TRBV28,.,TRBJ2-7,.,12,CASSSRLPLEYF
TRBV18,.,TRBJ1-1,.,13,CASSRDSGAEAFF
TRBV7-9,.,TRBJ1-5,.,16,CASSLGWSDNNQPQHF
TRBV7-9,TRBD1,TRBJ1-1,.,14,CASSPDRGAKEAFF
TRBV5-8,TRBD1,TRBJ1-5,.,17,CASSPLRGTGGTQPQHF
TRBV5-1,TRBD2,TRBJ2-7,.,15,CASSNSGRTGHEQYF
TRBV7-9,TRBD1,TRBJ2-1,.,15,CASSATTGFYNEQFF
TRBV10-3,.,TRBJ1-3,.,17,CAISEHPGEGSGNTIYF
TRBV19,.,TRBJ1-5,few,13,CASSYSLNQPQHF
TRBV4-2,.,TRBJ1-1,.,16,CASSGPTSGRYTEAFF
TRBV30,.,TRBJ2-1,.,14,CAWSLPFGDNEQFF
TRBV6-5,.,TRBJ1-1,.,15,CASSGPGGANTEAFF
TRBV19,.,TRBJ1-2,.,14,CASIPGGADYGYTF
TRBV6-5,.,TRBJ2-5,.,15,CASSQSGEPRETQYF
TRBV6-1,.,TRBJ1-2,few,14,CASSLSGTSYGYTF
TRBV27,.,TRBJ2-1,.,14,CASSLRGASNEQFF
TRBV7-9,.,TRBJ1-5,.,12,CASSRGNQPQHF
TRBV5-6,TRBD1,TRBJ1-1,.,16,CASSLGTGGPNTEAFF
TRBV5-1,TRBD1,TRBJ1-2,few,14,CASSLGQGDYGYTF
TRBV4-2,.,TRBJ2-1,few,16,CASSQGSGALTGEQFF
TRBV6-1,TRBD2,TRBJ2-2,.,16,CASSESGGLDTGELFF
TRBV5-8,.,TRBJ2-5,.,14,CASSPSLAAETQYF
TRBV19,TRBD2,TRBJ2-3,medium-sized,15,CASSPLRESADTQYF
TRBV19,.,TRBJ2-5,.,14,CASSRPGLQETQYF